The 4 T cell receptor beta chains reported below all come from one sample, sequenced in a study of blood T cell repertoires in COVID-19. This table comes from immunoSEQ multiplex PCR, and its TCRdb copy is limited to in-frame clones, with some not included. The sample lists roughly 250,000 clones; approximately 78% were seen once. The sample was peripheral blood. These receptors were taken from an older woman with active or convalescent COVID-19.

This clone was observed many times. The chain has TRBV14 and TRBJ2-4; the match to TRBD2 covers 7 bases. CDR1 and CDR2 (germline): SGHDN, FVKESK. CDR3 length equals 15 residues. The V and J ends lost 4 bases and 6 bases, in that order; junction bases with no gene match: 9. The CDR3 sequence is CASSPGLWEGNIQYF. The DNA for the CDR3 is TGTGCCAGCAGCCCAGGGCTTTGGGAGGGAAACATTCAGTACTTC.

The chain recombines TRBV19 with TRBJ2-1, with D perhaps matching TRBD2 (5 bases). Germline V gene data show CDR1 as LNHDA and CDR2 as SQIVND (reference sequence). The V and J ends lost 5 bases and 8 bases respectively, with 22 bases between them. The CDR3 length is 16 residues. CDR3 residues: CASSASLAQFRDEQFF. For the CDR3, the DNA is TGTGCCAGTAGTGCCAGCCTAGCCCAGTTTAGGGATGAGCAGTTCTTC. Full variable domain (outside the CDR3, taken from reference TRBV19 and TRBJ2-1): DGGITQSPKYLFRKEGQNVTLSCEQNLNHDAMYWYRQDPGQGLRLIYYSQIVNDFQKGDIAEGYSVSREKKESFPLTVTSAQKNPTAFYLCASSASLAQFRDEQFFGPGTRLTVL.

This chain links TRBV7-9 with TRBJ1-1, with 7 bases matching TRBD1. With V trimmed by 5 bases and J by 8 bases, 14 bases remained unmatched. CDR3 length: 15 residues. Germline V gives CDR1 SEHNR, CDR2 FQNEAQ (reference sequence). CDR3 coding DNA: TGTGCCAGCAGCCTTTCCCGGACAGGCGCCCTCGAAGCTTTCTTT. Residues: CASSLSRTGALEAFF.

The rearrangement joins TRBV2 to TRBJ2-3; possibly TRBD2 for D (6 bases). Trimming shortened V by 4 bases and J by 1 base, and 9 bases separated the two germline ends. This CDR3 region has 14 residues. Germline CDR1 is SNHLY and CDR2 is FYNNEI. CDR3 in amino acids: CASSGGGGTDTQYF. The CDR3 nucleotides read TGTGCCAGCAGTGGAGGAGGGGGCACAGATACGCAGTATTTT. The whole variable domain, filled in from reference TRBV2 and TRBJ2-3, reads EPEVTQTPSHQVTQMGQEVILRCVPISNHLYFYWYRQILGQKVEFLVSFYNNEISEKSEIFDDQFSVERPDGSNFTLKIRSTKLEDSAMYFCASSGGGGTDTQYFGPGTRLTVL.